A single sample is the source of the 8 T cell receptor beta chains below, sequenced in a study of radiotherapy plus CTLA-4 blockade in lung cancer (dated by TCRdb to the late 2010s). Libraries were constructed by the immunoSEQ multiplex PCR assay. TCRdb provides this immuneACCESS table in a form limited to in-frame rearrangements. Some clones are lacking; in checked studies, under half of them reflect an unresolved V gene, and why the rest are absent is not known. In this sample the table shows fewer than 140,000 clones, 85% to 90% of which occur a single time. Under 3% of the sample goes to the ten largest clones. This specimen was peripheral blood, taken from a patient treated with radiotherapy plus ipilimumab. The receptors shown here come from a human donor with non-small cell lung cancer that progressed on radiotherapy plus ipilimumab. Some clones in this sample may be carry-over from other donors' samples.

V usage is TRBV19 and J usage is TRBJ1-5; D perhaps matches TRBD1 (6 bases). This CDR3 has 16 amino acids. Germline V gene sequence: CDR1 LNHDA, CDR2 SQIVND (reference sequence). V lost 10 bases to trimming and J lost 0 bases, with 19 bases between them. This chain's CDR3 is CATSRTETFSNQPQHF. The CDR3 DNA is TGTGCCACCAGTAGGACAGAGACATTTAGCAATCAGCCCCAGCATTTT. The variable domain in full, with the rest retrieved from reference TRBV19 and TRBJ1-5, is DGGITQSPKYLFRKEGQNVTLSCEQNLNHDAMYWYRQDPGQGLRLIYYSQIVNDFQKGDIAEGYSVSREKKESFPLTVTSAQKNPTAFYLCATSRTETFSNQPQHFGDGTRLSIL.

This clone was seen a few times. This chain joins TRBV19 and TRBJ1-1; no reliable D call. CDR3 size: 13 residues. Deletions cut 2 bases from V and 1 base from J, with 5 bases between. Germline assignment: CDR1 LNHDA and CDR2 SQIVND (reference sequence). CDR3 region: CASSIWGNTEAFF. The CDR3, as DNA: TGTGCCAGTAGTATATGGGGGAACACTGAAGCTTTCTTT.

V is TRBV9 and J is TRBJ1-2, with a possible D match to TRBD1 (6 bases). This CDR3 has 14 residues. CDR1 is SGDLS, CDR2 YYNGEE, per germline. Trimming left V 0 bases short and J 4 bases short, with 10 bases between. This CDR3 reads CASSVAGGGYGYTF. The CDR3 coding sequence is TGTGCCAGCAGCGTAGCCGGGGGCGGCTATGGCTACACCTTC.

V is TRBV19 and J is TRBJ1-2, with D possibly being TRBD1 (6 bases). V dropped 4 bases and J dropped 9 bases, with 18 bases sitting between them. The CDR3 runs to 14 residues. CDR1 and CDR2 from the germline V gene are LNHDA and SQIVND (reference sequence). In DNA form, the CDR3 reads TGTGCCAGTAGTAAACAGGGTGGGGATCTGAGCTACACCTTC. It translates to CASSKQGGDLSYTF.

This rearrangement joins TRBV29-1 to TRBJ1-2; TRBD1 agrees at 7 bases. The V segment lost 0 bases and the J segment 2 bases; nucleotides outside the gene matches: 9. This CDR3 comprises 16 residues. Germline-derived CDR1 and CDR2 are SQVTM and ANQGSEA. CDR3 nucleotide sequence: TGCAGCGTTGAAGATCTTAGCGAGGGGGCCAACTATGGCTACACCTTC. Translating gives CSVEDLSEGANYGYTF.

V is TRBV4-3 and J is TRBJ1-2; the D is unclear. Trimming cost V 3 bases and J 5 bases, with 10 bases left between them. Germline V gene data show CDR1 as LGHNA and CDR2 as YSLEER. The CDR3 spans 13 residues. CDR3 coding DNA: TGCGCCAGCAGCCACGTGGACTTTTATGGCTACACCTTC. This translates into CASSHVDFYGYTF.

This clone was observed a single time. The V call is TRBV4-1, the J call TRBJ1-1, with D uncertain. Trimming pared 1 base from V and 5 bases from J, leaving 17 bases between. This CDR3 spans 16 amino acids. Germline CDR1 is MGHRA and CDR2 is YSYEKL. Here the CDR3 DNA reads TGCGCCAGCAGCCAAGTTGTCTTGGGGTCTCGTACTGAAGCTTTCTTT. Translation: CASSQVVLGSRTEAFF.

This chain connects TRBV4-2 to TRBJ2-1; 12 nucleotides agree with TRBD2. This CDR3 is 18 amino acids long. The germline CDR1 and CDR2 sequences are LGHNA and YNFKEQ. J gave up 4 bases and V 3 bases, and 10 bases lay outside the gene matches. The CDR3 protein is CASSQAPPLAGGYNEQFF. In DNA, the CDR3 is TGTGCCAGCAGCCAGGCCCCCCCTCTAGCGGGGGGGTACAATGAGCAGTTCTTC.